This passage covers 5 T cell receptor beta chains from one sample sequenced in a study of shared clonotypes between healthy human individuals. The data were produced by immunoSEQ multiplex PCR, yet TCRdb's version contains in-frame clones alone and is incomplete. The profile shows some 1,600,000 clones, under 99% of them singletons. The sequenced material came from naive CD4+ T cells sorted from blood. Subset defined: CD45RA+ positively selected. These receptors were collected from a man aged 30 to 39 in good health.

The chain employs TRBV5-4 and TRBJ1-5; TRBD1 matches at 9 bases. Trimming cost V 0 bases and J 5 bases; bases outside gene matches: 3. CDR1 SGHNT and CDR2 YYREEE come from the germline V gene (reference sequence). The length of the CDR3 is 15 residues. CDR3 sequence reads: CASSLGQGGDQPQHF. The CDR3 DNA reads as TGTGCCAGCAGCTTGGGACAGGGGGGCGATCAGCCCCAGCATTTT.

The V and J genes are TRBV9 and TRBJ2-2; D ambiguous. Between the trimmed V and J ends, which lost 1 base and 0 bases, there was a span of 10 bases. CDR3 length equals 16 residues. CDR1 is SGDLS, CDR2 YYNGEE, per germline. CDR3 region: CASSVSSLSNTGELFF. In DNA, the CDR3 is TGTGCCAGCAGCGTATCCTCTTTATCGAACACCGGGGAGCTGTTTTTT.

V gene TRBV5-5 combines with J gene TRBJ2-7; D gene unclear. The V gene's germline CDR1 is SGHKS and CDR2 YYEKEE (reference sequence). The V and J ends lost 0 bases and 2 bases respectively, with 9 bases between them. The CDR3 is 14 amino acids. CDR3 DNA sequence: TGTGCCAGCAGCTTGGGGACGGCCCCCTACGAGCAGTACTTC. It encodes CASSLGTAPYEQYF.

The chain joins TRBV10-3 to TRBJ2-3; D is uncertain. The CDR3 runs to 16 residues. CDR1 and CDR2 (germline): ENHRY, SYGVKD. Deletions cut 0 bases from V and 2 bases from J, with 12 bases between. CDR3 sequence reads: CAISESGQVNTDTQYF. The CDR3 nucleotides are TGTGCCATCAGTGAGTCAGGTCAGGTAAACACAGATACGCAGTATTTT.

The V gene is TRBV5-1, the J gene TRBJ2-1; 7 positions match TRBD2. This CDR3 spans 16 amino acids. J was trimmed by 4 bases and V by 0 bases; bases with no gene match: 7. The germline V gene has CDR1 SGHRS and CDR2 YFSETQ. The CDR3 DNA sequence: TGCGCCAGCAGCTTGGCGGGGACTACCCTTTACAATGAGCAGTTCTTC. This translates into CASSLAGTTLYNEQFF.